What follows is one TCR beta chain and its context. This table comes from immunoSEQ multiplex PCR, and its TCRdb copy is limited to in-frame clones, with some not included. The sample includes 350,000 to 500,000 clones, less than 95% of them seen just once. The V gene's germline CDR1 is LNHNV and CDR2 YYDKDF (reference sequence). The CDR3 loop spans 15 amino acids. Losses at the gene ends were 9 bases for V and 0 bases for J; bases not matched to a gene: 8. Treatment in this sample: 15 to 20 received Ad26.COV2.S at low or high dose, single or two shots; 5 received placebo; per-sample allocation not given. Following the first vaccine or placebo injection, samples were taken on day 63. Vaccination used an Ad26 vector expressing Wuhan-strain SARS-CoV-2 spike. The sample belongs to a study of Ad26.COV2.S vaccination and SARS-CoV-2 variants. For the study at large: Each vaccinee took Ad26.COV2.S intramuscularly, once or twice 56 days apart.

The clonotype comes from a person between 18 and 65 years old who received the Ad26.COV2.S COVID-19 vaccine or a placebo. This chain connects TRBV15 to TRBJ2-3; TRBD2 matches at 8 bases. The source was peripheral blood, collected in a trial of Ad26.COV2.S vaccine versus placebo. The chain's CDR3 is CATRDSGTSTDTQYF. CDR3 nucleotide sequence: TGTGCCACGAGAGATAGCGGGACTAGCACAGATACGCAGTATTTT.